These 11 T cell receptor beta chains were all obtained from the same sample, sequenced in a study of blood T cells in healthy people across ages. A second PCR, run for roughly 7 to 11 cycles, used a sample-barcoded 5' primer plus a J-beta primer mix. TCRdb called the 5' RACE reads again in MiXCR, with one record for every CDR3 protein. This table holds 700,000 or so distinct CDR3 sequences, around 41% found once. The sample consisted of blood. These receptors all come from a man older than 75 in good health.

CDR3 sequence reads: CASSPLGQNLNTEAFF. The CDR3 bases are TGCGCCAGCAGCCCCCTAGGGCAGAATCTGAACACTGAAGCTTTCTTT. V usage is TRBV4-1 and J usage is TRBJ1-1; D is undetermined. V dropped 4 bases and J dropped 0 bases, with 15 bases sitting between them. The CDR3 has 16 residues. Germline-derived CDR1 and CDR2 are MGHRA and YSYEKL.

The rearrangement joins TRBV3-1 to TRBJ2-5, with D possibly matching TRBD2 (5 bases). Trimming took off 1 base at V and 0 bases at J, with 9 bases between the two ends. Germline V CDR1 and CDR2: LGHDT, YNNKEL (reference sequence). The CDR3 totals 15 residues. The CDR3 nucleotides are TGTGCCAGCAGCCAAGTAGGCGGGTACCAAGAGACCCAGTACTTC. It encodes CASSQVGGYQETQYF.

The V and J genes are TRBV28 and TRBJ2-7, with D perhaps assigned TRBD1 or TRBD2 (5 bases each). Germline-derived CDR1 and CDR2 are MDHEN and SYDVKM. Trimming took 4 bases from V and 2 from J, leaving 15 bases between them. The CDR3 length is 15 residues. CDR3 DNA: TGTGCCAGCAGTTCATCGGGACGTAAAGCCTACGAGCAGTACTTC. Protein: CASSSSGRKAYEQYF.

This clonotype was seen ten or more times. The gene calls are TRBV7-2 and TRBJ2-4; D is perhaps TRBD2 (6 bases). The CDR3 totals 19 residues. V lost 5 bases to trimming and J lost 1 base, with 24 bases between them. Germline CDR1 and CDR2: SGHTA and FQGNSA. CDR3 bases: TGTGCCAGCAGCGCGAATGGGGCGGGAACCCTCGCCGCCAAAAACATTCAGTACTTC. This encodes CASSANGAGTLAAKNIQYF.

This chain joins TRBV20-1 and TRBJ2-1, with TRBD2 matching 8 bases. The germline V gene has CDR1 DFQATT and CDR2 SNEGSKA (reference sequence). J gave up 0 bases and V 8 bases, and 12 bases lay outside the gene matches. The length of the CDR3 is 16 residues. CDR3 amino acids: CSLIARGAGSYNEQFF. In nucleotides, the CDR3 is TGCAGTCTGATTGCGCGGGGGGCGGGCTCCTACAATGAGCAGTTCTTC.

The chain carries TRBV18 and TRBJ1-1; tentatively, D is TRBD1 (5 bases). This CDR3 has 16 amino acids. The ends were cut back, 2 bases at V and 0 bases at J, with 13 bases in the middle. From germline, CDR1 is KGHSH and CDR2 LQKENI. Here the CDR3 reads CASSPVGRGVNTEAFF. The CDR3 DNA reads TGTGCCAGCTCACCAGTGGGGAGGGGTGTGAACACTGAAGCTTTCTTT. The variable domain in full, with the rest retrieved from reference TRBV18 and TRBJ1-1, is NAGVMQNPRHLVRRRGQEARLRCSPMKGHSHVYWYRQLPEEGLKFMVYLQKENIIDESGMPKERFSAEFPKEGPSILRIQQVVRGDSAAYFCASSPVGRGVNTEAFFGQGTRLTVV.

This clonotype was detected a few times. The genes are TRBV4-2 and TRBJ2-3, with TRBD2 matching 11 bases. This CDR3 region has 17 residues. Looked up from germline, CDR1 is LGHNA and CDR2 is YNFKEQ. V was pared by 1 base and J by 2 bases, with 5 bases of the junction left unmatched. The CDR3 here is CASSQAGTSGPTDTQYF. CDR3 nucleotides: TGTGCCAGCAGCCAAGCTGGGACTAGCGGACCCACAGATACGCAGTATTTT.

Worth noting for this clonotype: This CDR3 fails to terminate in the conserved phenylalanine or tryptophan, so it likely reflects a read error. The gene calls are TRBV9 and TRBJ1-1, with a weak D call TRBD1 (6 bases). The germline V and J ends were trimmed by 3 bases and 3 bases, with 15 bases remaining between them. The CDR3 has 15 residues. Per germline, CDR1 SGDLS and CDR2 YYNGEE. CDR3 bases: TGTGCCAGCAGCGCCGCGGGGGCCCAGGACACTGAAGCTTTCATT. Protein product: CASSAAGAQDTEAFI.

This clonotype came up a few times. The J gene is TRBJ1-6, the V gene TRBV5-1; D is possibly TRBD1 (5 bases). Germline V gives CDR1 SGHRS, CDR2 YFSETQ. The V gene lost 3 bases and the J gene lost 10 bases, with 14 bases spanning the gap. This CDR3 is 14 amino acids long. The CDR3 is CASSWGPRESPLHF. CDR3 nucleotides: TGCGCCAGCAGCTGGGGACCTAGGGAGTCACCCCTCCACTTT.

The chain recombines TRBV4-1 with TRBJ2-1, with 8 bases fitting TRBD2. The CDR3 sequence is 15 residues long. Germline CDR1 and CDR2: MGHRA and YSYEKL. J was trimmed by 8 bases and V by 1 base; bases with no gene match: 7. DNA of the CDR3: TGCGCCAGCAGCCAAGTCGGGACTAGGCTCCATGAGCAGTTCTTC. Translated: CASSQVGTRLHEQFF.

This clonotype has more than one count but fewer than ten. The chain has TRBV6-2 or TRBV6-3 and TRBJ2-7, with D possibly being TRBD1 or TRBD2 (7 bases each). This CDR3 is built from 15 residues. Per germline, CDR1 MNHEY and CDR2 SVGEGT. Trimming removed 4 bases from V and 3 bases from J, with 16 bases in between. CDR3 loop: CASSSRGRGGYEQYF. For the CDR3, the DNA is TGTGCCAGCAGTTCCCGCGGCAGGGGGGGCTACGAGCAGTACTTC.